The 4 T cell receptor beta chains below come from one sample, sequenced in a study of T cells in Graves' hyperthyroidism and ophthalmopathy. What was amplified from RNA transcripts were TCR beta CDR3 regions. The TCR CDR3 was amplified in a first-round RT-PCR using the HTBI primer set. Each CDR3 protein is one row after TCRdb ran MiXCR on the multiplex PCR reads. Of more than 350,000 distinct CDR3 sequences in the sample, about 15% were seen once. The sequenced sample was blood. These receptors originate from a woman in her 30s with Graves' hyperthyroidism.

In its sample, this clonotype was seen a few times. The chain recombines TRBV14 with TRBJ2-1; D is undetermined. Trimming took 1 base from V and 0 from J, leaving 7 bases between them. The CDR3 covers 15 residues. The germline V gene has CDR1 SGHDN and CDR2 FVKESK. CDR3 bases: TGTGCCAGCAGCCAAGTTGGAAACTCCTACAATGAGCAGTTCTTC. Translation: CASSQVGNSYNEQFF.

This clonotype turned up a few times. The V gene is TRBV30, the J gene TRBJ1-5, with D possibly matching TRBD1 (5 bases). Germline V gives CDR1 GTSNPN, CDR2 SVGIG (reference sequence). The V end was cut by 8 bases, the J end by 7 bases, with 18 bases between. The CDR3 spans 13 residues. The CDR3 sequence is CAVARGQGQPQHF. The CDR3 nucleotides are TGTGCCGTGGCGCGGGGTCAGGGACAGCCCCAGCATTTT. Full variable domain (outside the CDR3, taken from reference TRBV30 and TRBJ1-5): SQTIHQWPATLVQPVGSPLSLECTVEGTSNPNLYWYRQAAGRGLQLLFYSVGIGQISSEVPQNLSASRPQDRQFILSSKKLLLSDSGFYLCAVARGQGQPQHFGDGTRLSIL.

This clonotype was counted at least ten times. The chain combines TRBV6-6 with TRBJ1-5; 7 bases align to TRBD1. This CDR3 is built from 19 residues. V trimming: 2 bases; J trimming: 0 bases; junction bases outside the gene matches: 13. Looked up from germline, CDR1 is MNHNY and CDR2 is SVGAGI (reference sequence). CDR3 sequence (DNA): TGTGCCAGCAGTTACACAGACAACAAGACAGGGTATAGCAATCAGCCCCAGCATTTT. It codes for CASSYTDNKTGYSNQPQHF.

This clonotype was picked up many times. The J gene is TRBJ2-5, the V gene TRBV18; D ambiguous. The CDR3 has 16 residues. V was trimmed by 2 bases and J by 1 base, leaving 14 bases between them. Germline CDR1 reads KGHSH; CDR2 reads LQKENI. CDR3 loop: CASSPYSATIQETQYF. In nucleotides, the CDR3 is TGTGCCAGCTCACCATACAGTGCTACAATCCAAGAGACCCAGTACTTC.